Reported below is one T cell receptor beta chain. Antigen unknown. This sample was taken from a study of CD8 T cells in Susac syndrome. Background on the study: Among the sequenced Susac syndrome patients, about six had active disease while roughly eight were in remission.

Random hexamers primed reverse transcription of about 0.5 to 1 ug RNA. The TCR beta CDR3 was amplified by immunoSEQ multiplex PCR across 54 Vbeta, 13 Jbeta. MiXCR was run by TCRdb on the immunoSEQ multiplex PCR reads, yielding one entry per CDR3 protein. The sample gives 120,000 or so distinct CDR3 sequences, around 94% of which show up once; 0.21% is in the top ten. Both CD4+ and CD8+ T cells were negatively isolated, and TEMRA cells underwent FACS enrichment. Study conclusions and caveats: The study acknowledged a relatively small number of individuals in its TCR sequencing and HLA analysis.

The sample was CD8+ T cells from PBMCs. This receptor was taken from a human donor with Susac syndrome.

The CDR3 nucleotides are TGTGCCAGCAGCGTAGTCACTGGCTATGGCTACACCTTC. It is translated as CASSVVTGYGYTF. This chain links TRBV9 with TRBJ1-2, with no clear D. V lost 0 bases and J lost 4, with 7 bases in between. This CDR3 is 13 amino acids long. Germline V gene sequence: CDR1 SGDLS, CDR2 YYNGEE.